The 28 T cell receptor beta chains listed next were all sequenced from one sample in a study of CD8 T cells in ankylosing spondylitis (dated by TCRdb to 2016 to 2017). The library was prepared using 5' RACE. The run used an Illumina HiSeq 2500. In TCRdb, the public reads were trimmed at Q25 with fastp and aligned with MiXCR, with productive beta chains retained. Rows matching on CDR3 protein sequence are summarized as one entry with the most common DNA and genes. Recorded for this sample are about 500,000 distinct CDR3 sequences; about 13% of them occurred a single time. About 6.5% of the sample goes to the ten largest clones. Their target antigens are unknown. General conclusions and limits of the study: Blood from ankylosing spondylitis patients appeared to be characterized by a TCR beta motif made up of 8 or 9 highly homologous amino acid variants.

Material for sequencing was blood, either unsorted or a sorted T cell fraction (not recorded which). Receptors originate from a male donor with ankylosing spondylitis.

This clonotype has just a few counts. The CDR3 coding sequence is TGTGCCAGCACTCCGACAGGGGATCAGCCCCAGCATTTT. It yields the protein CASTPTGDQPQHF. The chain employs TRBV12-3 or TRBV12-4 and TRBJ1-5; 8 bases are shared with TRBD1. V lost 7 bases, J lost 5 bases, and 4 bases stayed unmatched. The CDR3 is 13 residues long.

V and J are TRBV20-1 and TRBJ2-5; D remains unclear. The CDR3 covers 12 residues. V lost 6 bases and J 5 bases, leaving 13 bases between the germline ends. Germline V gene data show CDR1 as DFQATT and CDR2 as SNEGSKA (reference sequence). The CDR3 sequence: CSAPQRAETQYF. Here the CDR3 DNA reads TGCAGTGCCCCCCAGCGAGCGGAGACCCAGTACTTC.

CDR3: CSASWTGGINQPQHF. The DNA of the CDR3 is TGCAGTGCTTCTTGGACAGGGGGCATTAATCAGCCCCAGCATTTT. The gene calls are TRBV20-1 and TRBJ1-5; TRBD1 aligns across 11 bases. V lost 5 bases, J lost 4 bases, and 7 bases stayed unmatched. Germline V gene lookup returns CDR1 DFQATT and CDR2 SNEGSKA (reference sequence). The CDR3 is 15 amino acids.

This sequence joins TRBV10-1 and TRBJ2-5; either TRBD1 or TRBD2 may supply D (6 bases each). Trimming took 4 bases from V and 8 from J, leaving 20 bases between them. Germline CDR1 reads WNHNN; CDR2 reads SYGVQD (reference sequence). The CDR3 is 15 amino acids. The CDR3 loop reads CASSAGTPGGYTQYF. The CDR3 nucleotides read TGCGCCAGCAGTGCCGGGACACCAGGAGGGTATACCCAGTACTTC.

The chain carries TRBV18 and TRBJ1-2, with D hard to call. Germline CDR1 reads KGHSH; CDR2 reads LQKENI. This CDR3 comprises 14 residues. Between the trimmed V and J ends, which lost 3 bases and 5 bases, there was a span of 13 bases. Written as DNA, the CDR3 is TGTGCCAGCTCACCCGCCCCAACGGATTATGGCTACACCTTC. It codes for CASSPAPTDYGYTF.

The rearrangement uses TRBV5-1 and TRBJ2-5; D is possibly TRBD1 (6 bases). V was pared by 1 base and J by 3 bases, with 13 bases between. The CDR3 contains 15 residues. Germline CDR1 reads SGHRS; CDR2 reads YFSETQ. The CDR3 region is CASSLYRDKEETQYF. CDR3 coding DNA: TGCGCCAGCAGCTTGTATCGGGACAAAGAAGAGACCCAGTACTTC.

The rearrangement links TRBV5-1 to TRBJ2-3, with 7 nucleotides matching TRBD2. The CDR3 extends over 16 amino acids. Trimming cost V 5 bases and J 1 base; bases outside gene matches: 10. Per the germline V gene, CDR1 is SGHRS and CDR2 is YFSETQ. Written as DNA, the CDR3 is TGCGCCAGCAGAAAGGGGACCGCGGGGGGCACAGATACGCAGTATTTT. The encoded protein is CASRKGTAGGTDTQYF.

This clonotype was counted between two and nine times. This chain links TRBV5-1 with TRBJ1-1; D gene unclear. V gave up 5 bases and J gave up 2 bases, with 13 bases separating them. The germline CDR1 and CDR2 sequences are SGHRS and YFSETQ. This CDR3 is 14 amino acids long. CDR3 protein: CASRIRGQNTEAFF. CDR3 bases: TGCGCCAGCAGGATAAGAGGTCAAAACACTGAAGCTTTCTTT.

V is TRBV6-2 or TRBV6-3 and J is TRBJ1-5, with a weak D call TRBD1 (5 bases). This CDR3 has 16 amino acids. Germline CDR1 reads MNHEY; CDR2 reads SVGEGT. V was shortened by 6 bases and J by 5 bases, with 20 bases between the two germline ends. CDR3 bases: TGTGCCAGCAGCCCCTGGGCGGGACTCGGCGATCAGCCCCAGCATTTT. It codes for CASSPWAGLGDQPQHF.

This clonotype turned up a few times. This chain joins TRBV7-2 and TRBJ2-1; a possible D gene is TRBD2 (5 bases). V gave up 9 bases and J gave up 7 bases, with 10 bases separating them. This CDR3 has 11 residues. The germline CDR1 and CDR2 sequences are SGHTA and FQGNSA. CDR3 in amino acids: CASRRLNEQFF. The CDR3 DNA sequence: TGTGCCAGTCGGAGGCTGAATGAGCAGTTCTTC.

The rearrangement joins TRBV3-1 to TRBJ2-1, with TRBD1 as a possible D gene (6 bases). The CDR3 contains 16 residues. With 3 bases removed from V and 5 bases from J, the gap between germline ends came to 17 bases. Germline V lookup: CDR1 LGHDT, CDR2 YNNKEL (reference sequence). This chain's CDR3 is CASSQTPGANDNEQFF. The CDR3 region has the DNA TGTGCCAGCAGCCAGACCCCAGGGGCCAACGACAATGAGCAGTTCTTC.

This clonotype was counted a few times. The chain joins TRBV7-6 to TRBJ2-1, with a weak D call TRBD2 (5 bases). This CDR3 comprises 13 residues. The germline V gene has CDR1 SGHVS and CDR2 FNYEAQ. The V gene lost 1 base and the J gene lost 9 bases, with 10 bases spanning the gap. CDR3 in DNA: TGTGCCAGCAGCTTAGGGGAGAACACTGAGCAGTTCTTC. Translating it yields CASSLGENTEQFF.

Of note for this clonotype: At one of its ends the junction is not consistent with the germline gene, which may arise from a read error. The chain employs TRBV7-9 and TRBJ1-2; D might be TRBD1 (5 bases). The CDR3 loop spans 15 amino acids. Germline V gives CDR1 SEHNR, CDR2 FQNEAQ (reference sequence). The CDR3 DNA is TGTGCCAGCAGCCTAGCGACAGTCCGGGATTATGGCTACACCTTC. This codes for CASSLATVRDYGYTF. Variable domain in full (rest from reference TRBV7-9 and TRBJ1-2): DTGVSQNPRHKITKRGQNVTFRCDPISEHNRLYWYRQTLGQGPEFLTYFQNEAQLEKSRLLSDRFSAERPKGSFSTLEIQRTEQGDSAMYLCASSLATVRDYGYTFGSGTRLTVV.

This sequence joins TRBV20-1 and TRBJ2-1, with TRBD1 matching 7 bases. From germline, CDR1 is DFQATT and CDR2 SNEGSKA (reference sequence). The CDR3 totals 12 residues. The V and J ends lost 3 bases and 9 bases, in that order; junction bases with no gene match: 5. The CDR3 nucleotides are TGCAGTGCTAGTCAGGGGGATATTGAGCAGTTCTTC. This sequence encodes CSASQGDIEQFF.

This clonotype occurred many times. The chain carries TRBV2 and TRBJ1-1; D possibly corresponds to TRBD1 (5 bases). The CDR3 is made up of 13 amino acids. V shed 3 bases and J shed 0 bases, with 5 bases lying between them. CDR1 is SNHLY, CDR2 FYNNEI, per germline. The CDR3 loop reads CASSDRVNTEAFF. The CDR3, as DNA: TGTGCCAGCAGTGACAGGGTGAACACTGAAGCTTTCTTT.

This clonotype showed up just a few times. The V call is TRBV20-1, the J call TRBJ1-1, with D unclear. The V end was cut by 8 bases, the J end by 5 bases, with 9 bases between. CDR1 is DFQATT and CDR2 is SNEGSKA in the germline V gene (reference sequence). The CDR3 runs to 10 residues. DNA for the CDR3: TGCAGTCCCGCGGGGACTGAAGCTTTCTTT. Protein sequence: CSPAGTEAFF.

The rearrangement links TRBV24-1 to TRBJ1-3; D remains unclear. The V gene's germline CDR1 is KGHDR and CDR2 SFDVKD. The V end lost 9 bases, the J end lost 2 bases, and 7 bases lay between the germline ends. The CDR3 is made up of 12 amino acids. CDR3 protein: CATQSPGNTIYF. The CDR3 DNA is TGTGCCACCCAGAGCCCTGGAAACACCATATATTTT.

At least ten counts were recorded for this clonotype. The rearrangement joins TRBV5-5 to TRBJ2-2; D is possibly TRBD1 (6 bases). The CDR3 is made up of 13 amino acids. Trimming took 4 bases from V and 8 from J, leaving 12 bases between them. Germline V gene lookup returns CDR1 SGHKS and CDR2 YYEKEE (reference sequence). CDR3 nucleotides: TGTGCCAGCAGCGCAGGGGAAGCTGGGGAGCTGTTTTTT. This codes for CASSAGEAGELFF.

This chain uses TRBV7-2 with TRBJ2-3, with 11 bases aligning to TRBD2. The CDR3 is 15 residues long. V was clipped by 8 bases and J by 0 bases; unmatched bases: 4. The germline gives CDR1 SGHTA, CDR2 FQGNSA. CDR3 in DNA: TGTGCCAGCGGACGGACTAGCGGGAGCACAGATACGCAGTATTTT. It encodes CASGRTSGSTDTQYF.

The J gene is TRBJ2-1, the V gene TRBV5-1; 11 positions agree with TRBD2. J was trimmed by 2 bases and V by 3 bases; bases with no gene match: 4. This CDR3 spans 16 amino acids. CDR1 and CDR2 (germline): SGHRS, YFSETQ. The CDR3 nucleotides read TGCGCCAGCAGCTCGTCTAGCGGGGGGCCCTACAATGAGCAGTTCTTC. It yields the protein CASSSSSGGPYNEQFF.

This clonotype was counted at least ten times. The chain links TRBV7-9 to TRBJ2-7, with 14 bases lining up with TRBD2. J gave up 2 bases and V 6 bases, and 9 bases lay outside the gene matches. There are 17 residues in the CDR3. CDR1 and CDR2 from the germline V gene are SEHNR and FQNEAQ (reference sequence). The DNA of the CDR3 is TGTGCCAGCAGGCCGGGACTAGCGGGAGAAGACGCCTACGAGCAGTACTTC. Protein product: CASRPGLAGEDAYEQYF.

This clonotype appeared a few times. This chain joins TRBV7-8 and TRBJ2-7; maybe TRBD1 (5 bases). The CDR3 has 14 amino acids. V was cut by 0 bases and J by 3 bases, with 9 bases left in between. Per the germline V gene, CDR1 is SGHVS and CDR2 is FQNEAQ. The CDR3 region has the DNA TGTGCCAGCAGCTTAGCCTTTCAGGGCTACGAGCAGTACTTC. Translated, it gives CASSLAFQGYEQYF.

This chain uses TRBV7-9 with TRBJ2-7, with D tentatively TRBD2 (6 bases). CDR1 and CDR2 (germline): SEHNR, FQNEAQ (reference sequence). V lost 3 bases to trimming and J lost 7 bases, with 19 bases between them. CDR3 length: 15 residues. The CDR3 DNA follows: TGTGCCAGCAGCTTGGTTGGGACTCCCCTGGAGGAGCAGTACTTC. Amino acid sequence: CASSLVGTPLEEQYF.

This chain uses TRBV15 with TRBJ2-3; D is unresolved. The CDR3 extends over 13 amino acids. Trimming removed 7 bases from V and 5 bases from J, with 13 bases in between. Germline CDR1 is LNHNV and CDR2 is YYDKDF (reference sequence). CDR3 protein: CATKVTAVDTQYF. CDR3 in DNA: TGTGCCACCAAGGTTACAGCCGTAGATACGCAGTATTTT.

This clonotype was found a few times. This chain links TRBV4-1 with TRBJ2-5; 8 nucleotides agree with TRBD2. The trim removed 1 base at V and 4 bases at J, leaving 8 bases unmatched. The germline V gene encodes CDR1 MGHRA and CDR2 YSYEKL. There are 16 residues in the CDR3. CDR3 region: CASSQGSGSVGETQYF. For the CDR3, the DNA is TGCGCCAGCAGCCAAGGGAGCGGGAGTGTAGGAGAGACCCAGTACTTC.

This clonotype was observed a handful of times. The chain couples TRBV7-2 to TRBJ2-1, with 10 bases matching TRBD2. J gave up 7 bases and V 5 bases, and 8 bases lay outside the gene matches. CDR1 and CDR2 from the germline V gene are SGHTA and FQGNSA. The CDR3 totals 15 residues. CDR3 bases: TGTGCCAGCAGCCAAACTAGCGGGATAGGTAATGAGCAGTTCTTC. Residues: CASSQTSGIGNEQFF.

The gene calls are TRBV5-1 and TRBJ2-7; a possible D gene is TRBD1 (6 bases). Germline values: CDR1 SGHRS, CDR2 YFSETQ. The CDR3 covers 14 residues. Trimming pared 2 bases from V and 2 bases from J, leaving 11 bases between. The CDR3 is CASSLGGRTYEQYF. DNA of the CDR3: TGCGCCAGCAGCTTAGGGGGACGGACCTACGAGCAGTACTTC.

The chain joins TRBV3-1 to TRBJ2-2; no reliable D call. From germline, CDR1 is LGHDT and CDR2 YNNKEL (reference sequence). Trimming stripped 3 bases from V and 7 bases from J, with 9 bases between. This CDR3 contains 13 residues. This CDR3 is CASSHLGYGELFF. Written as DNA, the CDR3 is TGTGCCAGCAGCCACCTCGGTTACGGGGAGCTGTTTTTT.